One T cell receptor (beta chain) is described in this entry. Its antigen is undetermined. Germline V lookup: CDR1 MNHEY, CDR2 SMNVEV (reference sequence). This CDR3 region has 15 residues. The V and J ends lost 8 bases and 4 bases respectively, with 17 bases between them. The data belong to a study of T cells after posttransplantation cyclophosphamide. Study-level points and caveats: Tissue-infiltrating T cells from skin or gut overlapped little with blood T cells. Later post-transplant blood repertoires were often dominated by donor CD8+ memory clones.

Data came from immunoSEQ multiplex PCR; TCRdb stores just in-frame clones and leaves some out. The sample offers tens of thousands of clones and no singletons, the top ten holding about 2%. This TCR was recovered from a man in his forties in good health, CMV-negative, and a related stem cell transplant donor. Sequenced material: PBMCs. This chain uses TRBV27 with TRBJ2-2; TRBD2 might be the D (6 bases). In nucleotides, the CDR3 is TGTGCCAGCCTTCGGGGGTCTGGAATCACCGGGGAGCTGTTTTTT. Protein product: CASLRGSGITGELFF.